This T cell receptor beta chain derives from a study of blood T cell repertoires in COVID-19 (dated by TCRdb to the early 2020s). Concerning the study at large: Samples from collaborators originated in the United States, Italy and Spain and spanned both the acute and convalescent phases of COVID-19. Samples came from the ongoing ImmuneRACE study (first 160 participants) plus 1,254 subjects from 6 global collaborators. A freely available public database, intended as a resource for researchers studying the immune response to SARS-CoV-2, is where the repertoires were released. Nearly every sample came with metadata listing a de-identified subject ID, COVID-19 status, age in years and sex. The prospective study material was composed of cDNA or gDNA derived from T cells, B-cell-depleted T cells, or PBMCs. HLA class I and class II types, where available, came from metadata supplied by the sample provider rather than from assay-based typing. The dataset comprised deeply sampled blood TCRbeta repertoires from subjects exposed to, actively infected with, or recovered from COVID-19.

What the research found in general, with its limitations: The amount of clinical and demographic metadata varied by source and participant and was provided uncurated.

In regard to this clone: Its antigen is still unknown. Nothing much larger sits one base from this clone, and base qualities are not available.

One collaborating source in Seattle enrolled patients while the patients were actively infected and followed the patients over time throughout the course of disease. Collaborating institutions collected whole blood in K2EDTA tubes following their own protocols. For TCRbeta analysis, collaborator samples were shipped as frozen whole blood, as isolated PBMCs, or as DNA extracted from either sample type. TCRbeta CDR3 regions were amplified from genomic DNA by means of the immunoSEQ Assay, a bias-controlled multiplex PCR. For the original study's pipeline: Within the assay, amplification of reference gene primers was used to estimate how many nucleated cells each sample contained. Sequence reads were collapsed and filtered to measure the absolute abundance of every unique TCRbeta CDR3 rearrangement. For each sample, productive Simpson clonality was calculated as the square root of Simpson's diversity index over productive rearrangements. The table was pulled from immuneACCESS by TCRdb, which kept in-frame rearrangements only. Such tables lose some clones; where checked, under half of the loss comes from unresolved V genes, and the rest has no known cause. The V and J calls and clone size are taken from that table; D and trimming were inferred from the DNA. Within this sample are approximately 480,000 clones, with 89% of them counted one time only. 0.7% to 1% of the sample is in the top ten clones.

The CDR3 goes from the cysteine to the phenylalanine over 14 residues. The only DNA kept is the CDR3, 42 bases in frame from the first base. Per the germline V gene (reference sequence), WNHNN is the CDR1 and SYGVQD is the CDR2. V gives up 3 bases and J gives up 2 bases, and the segment between their germline ends measures 9 bases. This clonotype was obtained from a man aged 18 to 35 with COVID-19, enrolled during active disease. The chain joins TRBV10-1 to TRBJ2-3; the D gene is perhaps TRBD2, on 6 matching bases. The material sequenced was peripheral blood. The nucleotides read TGCGCCAGCAGTGATGGGGGACTCACAGATACGCAGTATTTT. This codes for CASSDGGLTDTQYF.